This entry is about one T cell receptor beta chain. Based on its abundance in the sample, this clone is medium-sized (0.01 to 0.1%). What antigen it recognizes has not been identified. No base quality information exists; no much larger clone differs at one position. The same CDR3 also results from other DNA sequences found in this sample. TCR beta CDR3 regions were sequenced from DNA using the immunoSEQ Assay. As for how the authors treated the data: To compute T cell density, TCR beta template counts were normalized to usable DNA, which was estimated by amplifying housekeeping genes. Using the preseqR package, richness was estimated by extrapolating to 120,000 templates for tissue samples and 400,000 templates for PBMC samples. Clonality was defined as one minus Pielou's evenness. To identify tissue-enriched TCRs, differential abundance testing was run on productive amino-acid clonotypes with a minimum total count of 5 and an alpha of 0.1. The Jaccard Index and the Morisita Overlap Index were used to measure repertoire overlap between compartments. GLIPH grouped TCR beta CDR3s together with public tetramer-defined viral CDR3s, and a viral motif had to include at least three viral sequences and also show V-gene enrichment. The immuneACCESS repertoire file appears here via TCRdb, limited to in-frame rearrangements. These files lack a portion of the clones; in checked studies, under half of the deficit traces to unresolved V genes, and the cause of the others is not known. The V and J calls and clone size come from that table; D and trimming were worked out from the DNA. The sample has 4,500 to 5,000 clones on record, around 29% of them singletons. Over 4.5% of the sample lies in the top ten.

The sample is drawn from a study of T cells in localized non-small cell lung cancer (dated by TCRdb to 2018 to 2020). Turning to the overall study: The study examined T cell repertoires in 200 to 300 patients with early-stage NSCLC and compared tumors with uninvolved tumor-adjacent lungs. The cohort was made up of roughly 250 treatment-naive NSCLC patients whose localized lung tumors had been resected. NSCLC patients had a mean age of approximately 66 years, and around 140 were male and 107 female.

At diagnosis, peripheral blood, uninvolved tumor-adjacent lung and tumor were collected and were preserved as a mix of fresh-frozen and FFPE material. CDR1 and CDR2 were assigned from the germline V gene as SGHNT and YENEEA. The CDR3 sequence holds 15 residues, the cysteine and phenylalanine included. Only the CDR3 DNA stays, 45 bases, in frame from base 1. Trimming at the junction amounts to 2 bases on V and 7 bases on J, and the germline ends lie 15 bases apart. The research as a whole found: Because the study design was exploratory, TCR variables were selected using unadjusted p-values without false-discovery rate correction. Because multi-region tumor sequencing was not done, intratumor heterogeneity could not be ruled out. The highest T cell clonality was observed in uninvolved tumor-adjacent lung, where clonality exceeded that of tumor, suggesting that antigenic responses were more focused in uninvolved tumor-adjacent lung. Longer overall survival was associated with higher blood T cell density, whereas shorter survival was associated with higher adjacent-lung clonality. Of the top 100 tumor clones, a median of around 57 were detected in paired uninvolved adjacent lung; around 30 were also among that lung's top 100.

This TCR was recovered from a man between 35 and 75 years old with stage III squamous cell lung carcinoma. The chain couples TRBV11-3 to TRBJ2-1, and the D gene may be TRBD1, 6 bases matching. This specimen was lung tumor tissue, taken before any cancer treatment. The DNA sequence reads TGTGCCAGCAGCTTATCCGGGACATCTAAGAATGAGCAGTTCTTC. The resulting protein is CASSLSGTSKNEQFF. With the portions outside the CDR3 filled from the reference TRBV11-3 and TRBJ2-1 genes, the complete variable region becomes EAGVVQSPRYKIIEKKQPVAFWCNPISGHNTLYWYLQNLGQGPELLIRYENEEAVDDSQLPKDRFSAERLKGVDSTLKIQPAELGDSAVYLCASSLSGTSKNEQFFGPGTRLTVL.